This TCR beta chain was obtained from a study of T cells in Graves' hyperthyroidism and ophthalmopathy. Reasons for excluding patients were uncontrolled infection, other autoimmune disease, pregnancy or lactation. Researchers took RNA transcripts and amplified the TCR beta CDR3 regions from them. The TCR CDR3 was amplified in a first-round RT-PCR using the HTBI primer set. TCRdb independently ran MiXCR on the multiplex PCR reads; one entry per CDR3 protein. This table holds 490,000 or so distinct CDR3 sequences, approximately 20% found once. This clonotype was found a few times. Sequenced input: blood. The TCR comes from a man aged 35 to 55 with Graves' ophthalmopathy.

This chain's CDR3 is CASAGDLLLGNTIYF. As DNA, the CDR3 is TGTGCCAGTGCGGGGGACCTGCTGCTGGGAAACACCATATATTTT. This sequence joins TRBV2 and TRBJ1-3, with D possibly being TRBD1 (5 bases). Germline V gene sequence: CDR1 SNHLY, CDR2 FYNNEI. The germline V and J ends were trimmed by 9 bases and 4 bases, with 19 bases remaining between them. CDR3 size: 15 residues.